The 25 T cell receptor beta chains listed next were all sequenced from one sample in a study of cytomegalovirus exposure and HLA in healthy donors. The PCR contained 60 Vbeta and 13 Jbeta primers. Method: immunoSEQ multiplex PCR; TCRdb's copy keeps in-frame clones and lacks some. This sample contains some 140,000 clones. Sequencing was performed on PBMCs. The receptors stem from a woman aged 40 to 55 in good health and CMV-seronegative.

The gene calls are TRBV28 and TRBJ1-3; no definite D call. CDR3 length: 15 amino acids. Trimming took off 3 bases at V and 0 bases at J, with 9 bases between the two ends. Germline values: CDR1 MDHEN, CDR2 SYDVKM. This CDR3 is CASSFLGSSGNTIYF. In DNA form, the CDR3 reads TGTGCCAGCAGTTTTCTGGGGAGCTCTGGAAACACCATATATTTT.

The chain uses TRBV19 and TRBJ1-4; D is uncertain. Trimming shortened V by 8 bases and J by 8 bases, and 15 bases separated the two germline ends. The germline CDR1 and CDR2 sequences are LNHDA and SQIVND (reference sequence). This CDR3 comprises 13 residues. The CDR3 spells CASSSEVREKLFF. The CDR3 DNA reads TGTGCCAGTTCCTCAGAGGTCAGAGAAAAACTGTTTTTT.

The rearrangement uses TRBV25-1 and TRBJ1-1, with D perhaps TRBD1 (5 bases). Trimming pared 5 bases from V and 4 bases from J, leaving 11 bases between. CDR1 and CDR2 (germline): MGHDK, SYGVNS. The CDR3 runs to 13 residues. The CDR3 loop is CASSMTVTTEAFF. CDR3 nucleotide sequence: TGTGCCAGCAGTATGACAGTGACCACTGAAGCTTTCTTT.

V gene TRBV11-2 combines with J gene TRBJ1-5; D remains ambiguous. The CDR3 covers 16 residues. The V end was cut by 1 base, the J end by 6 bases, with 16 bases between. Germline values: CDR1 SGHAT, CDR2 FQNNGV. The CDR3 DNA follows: TGTGCCAGCAGCTTAGGTGGCGGGGTTGGATTTCAGCCCCAGCATTTT. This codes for CASSLGGGVGFQPQHF.

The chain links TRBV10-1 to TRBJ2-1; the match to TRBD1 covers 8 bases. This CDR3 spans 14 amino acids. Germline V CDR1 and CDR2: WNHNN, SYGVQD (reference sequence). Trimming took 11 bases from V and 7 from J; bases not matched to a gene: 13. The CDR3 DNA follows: TGCGCCGGGGGACAGGTGGGGGCTTGGAATGAGCAGTTCTTC. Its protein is CAGGQVGAWNEQFF.

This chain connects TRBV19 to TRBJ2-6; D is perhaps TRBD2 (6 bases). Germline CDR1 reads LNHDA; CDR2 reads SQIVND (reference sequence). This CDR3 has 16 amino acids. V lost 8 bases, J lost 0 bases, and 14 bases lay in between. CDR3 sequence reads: CASSPWGDSGANVLTF. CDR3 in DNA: TGTGCCAGTTCCCCGTGGGGGGACTCTGGGGCCAACGTCCTGACTTTC.

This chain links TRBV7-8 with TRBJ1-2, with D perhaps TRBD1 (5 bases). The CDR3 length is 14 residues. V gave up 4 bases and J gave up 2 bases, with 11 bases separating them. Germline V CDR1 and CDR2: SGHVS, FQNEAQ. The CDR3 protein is CASSSGRENYGYTF. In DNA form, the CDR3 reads TGTGCCAGCAGCTCGGGCAGGGAAAACTATGGCTACACCTTC.

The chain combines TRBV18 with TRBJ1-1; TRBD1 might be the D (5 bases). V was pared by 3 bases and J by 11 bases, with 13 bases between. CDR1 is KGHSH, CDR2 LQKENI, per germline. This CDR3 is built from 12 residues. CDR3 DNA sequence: TGTGCCAGCTCACCCAGCAGGGTACAGGCTTTCTTT. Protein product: CASSPSRVQAFF.

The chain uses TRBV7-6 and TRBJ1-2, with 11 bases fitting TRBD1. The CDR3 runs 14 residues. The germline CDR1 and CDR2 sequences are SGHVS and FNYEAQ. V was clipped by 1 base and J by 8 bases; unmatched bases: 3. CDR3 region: CASSLGGQGDGYTF. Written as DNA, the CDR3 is TGTGCCAGCAGCTTAGGGGGACAGGGGGACGGCTACACCTTC.

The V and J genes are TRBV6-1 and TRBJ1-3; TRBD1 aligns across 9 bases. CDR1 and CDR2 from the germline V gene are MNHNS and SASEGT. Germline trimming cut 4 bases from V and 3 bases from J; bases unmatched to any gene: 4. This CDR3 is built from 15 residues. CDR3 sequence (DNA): TGTGCCAGCAGTGTACAGGGGGCGGTTGGAAACACCATATATTTT. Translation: CASSVQGAVGNTIYF.

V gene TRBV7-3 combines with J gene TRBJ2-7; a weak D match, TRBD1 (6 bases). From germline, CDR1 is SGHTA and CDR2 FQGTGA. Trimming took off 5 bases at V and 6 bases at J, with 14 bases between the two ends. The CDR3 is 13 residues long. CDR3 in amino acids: CASSQDRIGEQYV. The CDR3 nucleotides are TGTGCCAGCAGCCAGGACAGAATAGGCGAGCAGTACGTC.

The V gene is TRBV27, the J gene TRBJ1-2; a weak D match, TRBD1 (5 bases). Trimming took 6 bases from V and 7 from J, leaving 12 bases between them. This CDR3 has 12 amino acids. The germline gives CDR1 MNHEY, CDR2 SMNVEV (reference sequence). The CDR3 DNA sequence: TGTGCCAGCAGCCGAGCAGGGTTTGGCTACACCTTC. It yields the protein CASSRAGFGYTF.

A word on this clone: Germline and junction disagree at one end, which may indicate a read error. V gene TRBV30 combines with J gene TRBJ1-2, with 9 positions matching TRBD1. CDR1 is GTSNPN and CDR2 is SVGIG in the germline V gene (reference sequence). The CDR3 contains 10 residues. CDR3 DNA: TGTGCCTCCCGGCGGGACAGGGAAGGCTTC. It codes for CASRRDREGF.

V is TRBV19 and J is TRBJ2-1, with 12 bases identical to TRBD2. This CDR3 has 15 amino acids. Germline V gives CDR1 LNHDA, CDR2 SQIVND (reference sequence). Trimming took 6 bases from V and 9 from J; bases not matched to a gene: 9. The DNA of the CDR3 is TGTGCCAGTAGCGACTCTAGCGGGGGGGGCGGTGAGCAGTTCTTC. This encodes CASSDSSGGGGEQFF.

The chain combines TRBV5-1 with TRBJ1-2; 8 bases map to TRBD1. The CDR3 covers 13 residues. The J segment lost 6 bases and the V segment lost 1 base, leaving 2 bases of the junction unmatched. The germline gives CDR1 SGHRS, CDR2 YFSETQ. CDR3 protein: CASSLMTGDGYTF. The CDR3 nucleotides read TGCGCCAGCAGCTTGATGACAGGGGATGGCTACACCTTC.

The CDR3 here is CSVREYTGYNGYTF. CDR3 coding DNA: TGCAGCGTTCGAGAATACACAGGGTATAATGGCTACACCTTC. This sequence joins TRBV29-1 and TRBJ1-2; perhaps TRBD1 as D (6 bases). The CDR3 has 14 amino acids. V lost 5 bases and J lost 6, with 19 bases in between. Germline V gene sequence: CDR1 SQVTM, CDR2 ANQGSEA.

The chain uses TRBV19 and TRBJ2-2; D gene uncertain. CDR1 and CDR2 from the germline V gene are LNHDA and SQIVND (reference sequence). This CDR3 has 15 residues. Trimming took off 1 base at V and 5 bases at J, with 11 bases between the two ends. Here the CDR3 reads CASSIGQMRTGELFF. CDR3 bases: TGTGCCAGTAGTATAGGGCAGATGAGGACCGGGGAGCTGTTTTTT.

The CDR3 here is CASSLGSFMNTEAFF. In DNA form, the CDR3 reads TGTGCCAGCAGCCTCGGGAGCTTCATGAACACTGAAGCTTTCTTT. The genes are TRBV7-9 and TRBJ1-1, with no clear D. Germline CDR1 SEHNR, CDR2 FQNEAQ (reference sequence). Trimming pared 5 bases from V and 0 bases from J, leaving 13 bases between. This CDR3 contains 15 residues. The full variable domain, rest sourced from reference TRBV7-9 and TRBJ1-1, is DTGVSQNPRHKITKRGQNVTFRCDPISEHNRLYWYRQTLGQGPEFLTYFQNEAQLEKSRLLSDRFSAERPKGSFSTLEIQRTEQGDSAMYLCASSLGSFMNTEAFFGQGTRLTVV.

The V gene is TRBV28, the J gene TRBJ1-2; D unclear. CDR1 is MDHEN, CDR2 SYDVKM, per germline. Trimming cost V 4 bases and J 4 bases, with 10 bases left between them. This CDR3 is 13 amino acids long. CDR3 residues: CASSYARTYGYTF. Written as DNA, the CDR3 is TGTGCCAGCAGTTATGCCAGAACCTATGGCTACACCTTC.

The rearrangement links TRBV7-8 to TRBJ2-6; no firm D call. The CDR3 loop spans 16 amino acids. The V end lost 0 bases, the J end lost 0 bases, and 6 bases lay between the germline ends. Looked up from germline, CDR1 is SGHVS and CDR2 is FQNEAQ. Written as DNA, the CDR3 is TGTGCCAGCAGCTTAGCCCTTTCCTCTGGGGCCAACGTCCTGACTTTC. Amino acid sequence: CASSLALSSGANVLTF.

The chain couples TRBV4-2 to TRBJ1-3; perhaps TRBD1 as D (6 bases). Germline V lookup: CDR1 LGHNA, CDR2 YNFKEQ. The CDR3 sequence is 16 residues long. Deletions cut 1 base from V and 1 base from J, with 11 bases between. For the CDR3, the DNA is TGTGCCAGCAGCCAAGCCCAGGGGACATCTGGAAACACCATATATTTT. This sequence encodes CASSQAQGTSGNTIYF.

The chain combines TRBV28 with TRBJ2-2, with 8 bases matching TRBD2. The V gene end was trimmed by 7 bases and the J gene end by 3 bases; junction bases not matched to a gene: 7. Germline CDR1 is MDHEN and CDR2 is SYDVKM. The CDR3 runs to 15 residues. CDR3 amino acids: CASISGRGDTGELFF. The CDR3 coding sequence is TGTGCCAGCATTTCCGGGCGGGGGGACACCGGGGAGCTGTTTTTT.

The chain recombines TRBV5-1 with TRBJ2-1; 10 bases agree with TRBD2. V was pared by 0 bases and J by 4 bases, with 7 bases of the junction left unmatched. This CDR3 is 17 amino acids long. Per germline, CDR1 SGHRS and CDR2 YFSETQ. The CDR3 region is CASSLDISGGLYNEQFF. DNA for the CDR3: TGCGCCAGCAGCTTGGATATTAGCGGGGGGCTTTACAATGAGCAGTTCTTC.

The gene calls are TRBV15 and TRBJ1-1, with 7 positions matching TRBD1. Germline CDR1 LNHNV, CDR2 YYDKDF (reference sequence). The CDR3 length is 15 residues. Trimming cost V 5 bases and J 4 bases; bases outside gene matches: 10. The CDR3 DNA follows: TGTGCCACCAGCCGAGGGGCAGGGGGGATCACTGAAGCTTTCTTT. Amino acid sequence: CATSRGAGGITEAFF.

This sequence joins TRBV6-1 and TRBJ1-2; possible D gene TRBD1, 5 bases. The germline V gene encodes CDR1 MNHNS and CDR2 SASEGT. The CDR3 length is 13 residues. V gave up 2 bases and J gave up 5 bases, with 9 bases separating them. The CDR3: CASSELAGYGYTF. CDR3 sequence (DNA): TGTGCCAGCAGTGAATTAGCAGGGTATGGCTACACCTTC.